These 26 T cell receptor beta chains share one sample of origin, sequenced in a study of T cells in Graves' hyperthyroidism and ophthalmopathy. Regions amplified from RNA transcripts were the TCR beta CDR3 regions. The HTBI set primed first-round TCR CDR3 RT-PCR. MiXCR, applied by TCRdb to the multiplex PCR reads, yields one record per CDR3 protein. This sample has hundreds of thousands of distinct CDR3 sequences, with 13% found just once. The sample taken for sequencing was blood. All receptors derive from a young woman with Graves' hyperthyroidism.

Ten or more counts support this clonotype. The V and J genes are TRBV3-1 and TRBJ2-1, with 7 bases that match TRBD2. Germline V gives CDR1 LGHDT, CDR2 YNNKEL (reference sequence). Losses at the gene ends were 4 bases for V and 8 bases for J; bases not matched to a gene: 11. The CDR3 is 15 amino acids. The CDR3 nucleotides read TGTGCCAGCAGCCTACGGGGGGACCGGGGTGATGAGCAGTTCTTC. Amino acids: CASSLRGDRGDEQFF.

This clonotype has a count of ten or more. CDR3 DNA: TGCGCCAGCGCCCGGGACAGGGTCAACACTGAAGCTTTCTTT. It encodes CASARDRVNTEAFF. The gene calls are TRBV5-1 and TRBJ1-1; 9 positions agree with TRBD1. With 7 bases clipped from V and 2 bases from J, the junction kept 6 bases outside the gene matches. CDR3 size: 14 residues. Germline CDR1 and CDR2: SGHRS and YFSETQ. The complete variable domain, with remaining parts taken from reference TRBV5-1 and TRBJ1-1, reads KAGVTQTPRYLIKTRGQQVTLSCSPISGHRSVSWYQQTPGQGLQFLFEYFSETQRNKGNFPGRFSGRQFSNSRSEMNVSTLELGDSALYLCASARDRVNTEAFFGQGTRLTVV.

This clonotype was observed many times. The rearrangement uses TRBV5-1 and TRBJ1-1; 9 bases line up with TRBD1. Germline-derived CDR1 and CDR2 are SGHRS and YFSETQ. This CDR3 is built from 18 residues. The trim removed 0 bases at V and 4 bases at J, leaving 13 bases unmatched. The CDR3 here is CASSLGSGTGLLGTEAFF. DNA for the CDR3: TGCGCCAGCAGCTTGGGGTCCGGGACAGGGTTACTCGGCACTGAAGCTTTCTTT.

This clonotype was counted only a few times. The rearrangement joins TRBV7-2 to TRBJ2-3; D gene uncertain. Germline V gene lookup returns CDR1 SGHTA and CDR2 FQGNSA. CDR3 length equals 16 residues. The germline V and J ends were trimmed by 2 bases and 1 base, with 13 bases remaining between them. CDR3 amino acids: CASSLFGLIGTDTQYF. CDR3 bases: TGTGCCAGCAGCTTATTTGGGTTAATCGGCACAGATACGCAGTATTTT.

This clonotype showed up many times. The V gene is TRBV14, the J gene TRBJ1-1; tentative D call: TRBD1 (5 bases). The V end lost 2 bases, the J end lost 4 bases, and 8 bases lay between the germline ends. CDR3 length: 13 amino acids. Germline CDR1 is SGHDN and CDR2 is FVKESK. The CDR3 region is CASSQQGSTEAFF. As DNA, the CDR3 is TGTGCCAGCAGCCAACAGGGTAGCACTGAAGCTTTCTTT.

The V and J genes are TRBV2 and TRBJ1-2, with 8 bases identical to TRBD1. V shed 5 bases, J shed 5 bases, and the junction held 4 bases outside the gene matches. CDR3 length: 13 residues. The germline gives CDR1 SNHLY, CDR2 FYNNEI. The chain's CDR3 is CASSKQGAYGYTF. Written as DNA, the CDR3 is TGTGCCAGCAGTAAGCAGGGGGCTTATGGCTACACCTTC. Combining the CDR3 with reference TRBV2 and TRBJ1-2 gives the whole variable domain EPEVTQTPSHQVTQMGQEVILRCVPISNHLYFYWYRQILGQKVEFLVSFYNNEISEKSEIFDDQFSVERPDGSNFTLKIRSTKLEDSAMYFCASSKQGAYGYTFGSGTRLTVV.

This rearrangement joins TRBV5-8 to TRBJ2-1; D may correspond to TRBD1 or TRBD2 (5 bases each). With 4 bases removed from V and 8 bases from J, the gap between germline ends came to 13 bases. Germline V gene data show CDR1 as SGHTS and CDR2 as YDEGEE. CDR3 length: 13 residues. The CDR3 bases are TGTGCCAGCAGCCAGGGCCGGGGCGATGAGCAGTTCTTC. Its translation: CASSQGRGDEQFF. Full variable domain (rest looked up from reference TRBV5-8 and TRBJ2-1): EAGVTQSPTHLIKTRGQQATLRCSPISGHTSVYWYQQALGLGLQFLLWYDEGEERNRGNFPPRFSGRQFPNYSSELNVNALELEDSALYLCASSQGRGDEQFFGPGTRLTVL.

V and J are TRBV9 and TRBJ1-6; no reliable D call. The germline V gene encodes CDR1 SGDLS and CDR2 YYNGEE. The V and J ends lost 4 bases and 4 bases respectively, with 9 bases between them. The CDR3 is 14 residues long. DNA for the CDR3: TGTGCCAGCAGCCCCCAGATTTATAATTCACCCCTCCACTTT. The encoded protein is CASSPQIYNSPLHF. Drawing the rest from reference TRBV9 and TRBJ1-6, the complete variable domain is DSGVTQTPKHLITATGQRVTLRCSPRSGDLSVYWYQQSLDQGLQFLIQYYNGEERAKGNILERFSAQQFPDLHSELNLSSLELGDSALYFCASSPQIYNSPLHFGNGTRLTVT.

In this sample, this clonotype turned up a few times. The V and J genes are TRBV15 and TRBJ2-5; 7 nucleotides align to TRBD2. Germline CDR1 is LNHNV and CDR2 is YYDKDF (reference sequence). The CDR3 covers 15 residues. Trimming removed 5 bases from V and 1 base from J; junction bases left unmatched: 7. For the CDR3, the DNA is TGTGCCACCAGCTCAGGGCCGGGGGGCCAAGAGACCCAGTACTTC. Protein: CATSSGPGGQETQYF.

The J gene is TRBJ2-2, the V gene TRBV5-4; perhaps TRBD2 as D (6 bases). Germline V gives CDR1 SGHNT, CDR2 YYREEE (reference sequence). This CDR3 region has 15 residues. Trimming shortened V by 0 bases and J by 7 bases, and 13 bases separated the two germline ends. In DNA, the CDR3 is TGTGCCAGCAGCTTGGATCCGGGAGCGGGCGGGGAGCTGTTTTTT. This gives the protein CASSLDPGAGGELFF.

In this sample, this clonotype turned up many times. V usage is TRBV19 and J usage is TRBJ2-7; D gene ambiguous. CDR3 length equals 15 residues. Looked up from germline, CDR1 is LNHDA and CDR2 is SQIVND (reference sequence). V was clipped by 5 bases and J by 4 bases, with 18 bases between them. The CDR3 here is CASSPGPVGNYEQYF. CDR3 bases: TGTGCCAGTAGTCCAGGCCCCGTCGGAAATTACGAGCAGTACTTC.

The chain combines TRBV7-3 with TRBJ1-1, with 8 bases aligning to TRBD1. The CDR3 length is 13 residues. V trimming: 5 bases; J trimming: 6 bases; junction bases outside the gene matches: 5. Germline V gene sequence: CDR1 SGHTA, CDR2 FQGTGA. The CDR3 protein is CASSVTGDAEAFF. The CDR3 nucleotides read TGTGCCAGCAGCGTGACAGGGGACGCTGAAGCTTTCTTT.

The rearrangement joins TRBV9 to TRBJ2-1; 11 bases align to TRBD2. CDR3 length equals 15 residues. After removal of 4 bases from V and 6 bases from J, the junction contained 6 bases not matched to a gene. Per the germline V gene, CDR1 is SGDLS and CDR2 is YYNGEE. The CDR3 nucleotides are TGTGCCAGCAGCCCCCGGACTAGCGGGCCCAATGAGCAGTTCTTC. It specifies CASSPRTSGPNEQFF.

This clonotype appeared many times. The CDR3 region is CASSLGEMNEQFF. The CDR3, as DNA: TGTGCCAGCAGCCTGGGGGAGATGAATGAGCAGTTCTTC. This sequence joins TRBV12-3 or TRBV12-4 and TRBJ2-1; possibly TRBD1 or TRBD2 for D (5 bases each). The V and J ends lost 6 bases and 7 bases respectively, with 13 bases between them. The CDR3 extends over 13 amino acids.

V is TRBV20-1 and J is TRBJ2-5; 7 positions match TRBD2. Germline lookup yields CDR1 DFQATT and CDR2 SNEGSKA (reference sequence). The CDR3 is made up of 15 amino acids. The V and J ends lost 0 bases and 4 bases, in that order; junction bases with no gene match: 8. This CDR3 reads CSARDGLVVRETQYF. The CDR3 DNA reads as TGCAGTGCTAGAGATGGACTAGTGGTAAGAGAGACCCAGTACTTC.

This clonotype was recorded at least ten times. The chain recombines TRBV28 with TRBJ1-3; 7 bases line up with TRBD1. Germline V CDR1 and CDR2: MDHEN, SYDVKM. The CDR3 consists of 16 residues. The J segment lost 0 bases and the V segment lost 5 bases, leaving 7 bases of the junction unmatched. The CDR3 reads CASSPGTASSGNTIYF. The CDR3 DNA sequence: TGTGCCAGCAGTCCCGGGACAGCGAGCTCTGGAAACACCATATATTTT.

To note about this clonotype: This may be a read error, as it is one base from a much larger clone. The chain couples TRBV7-2 to TRBJ2-1; 8 positions match TRBD2. The CDR3 is made up of 18 amino acids. In germline, CDR1 is SGHTA, CDR2 FQGNSA. The CDR3 nucleotides read TGTGCCTGCAGCTTCGGGACCTTTACTAGCGGCTTATACAATGAGCAGTTCTTC. Its protein product is CACSFGTFTSGLYNEQFF.

This chain uses TRBV19 with TRBJ1-3, with D hard to call. Trimming removed 1 base from V and 0 bases from J, with 7 bases in between. Per germline, CDR1 LNHDA and CDR2 SQIVND (reference sequence). This CDR3 spans 15 amino acids. The CDR3: CASSIVGISGNTIYF. CDR3 coding DNA: TGTGCCAGTAGTATAGTGGGAATCTCTGGAAACACCATATATTTT.

This clonotype was seen repeatedly, ten times or more. The chain joins TRBV2 to TRBJ1-2; TRBD1 aligns across 9 bases. CDR1 and CDR2 (germline): SNHLY, FYNNEI. The CDR3 sequence is 15 residues long. V gave up 3 bases and J gave up 1 base; unmatched junction bases: 3. The DNA of the CDR3 is TGTGCCAGCAGTGATGGGACAGGGATTAACTATGGCTACACCTTC. Amino acid sequence: CASSDGTGINYGYTF.

This clonotype was counted many times. This sequence joins TRBV7-3 and TRBJ1-1, with a weak D call TRBD1 (5 bases). Germline CDR1 SGHTA, CDR2 FQGTGA. The CDR3 spans 17 residues. Trimming removed 5 bases at V and 1 base at J, with 20 bases between. The CDR3 DNA follows: TGTGCCAGCAGCAAAGACGGGGGTTTCGGTGCGAACACTGAAGCTTTCTTT. Translated: CASSKDGGFGANTEAFF.

This chain's CDR3 is CASSGRRGGGYTDTQYF. The DNA of the CDR3 is TGTGCCAGCAGCGGGAGACGGGGCGGGGGGTACACAGATACGCAGTATTTT. V and J are TRBV6-2 or TRBV6-3 and TRBJ2-3; 8 positions agree with TRBD2. The V and J ends lost 6 bases and 2 bases, in that order; junction bases with no gene match: 13. In germline, CDR1 is MNHEY, CDR2 SVGEGT. The CDR3 runs 17 residues.

This clonotype was counted at least ten times. This chain uses TRBV27 with TRBJ2-5; either TRBD1 or TRBD2 may supply D (5 bases each). Germline lookup yields CDR1 MNHEY and CDR2 SMNVEV (reference sequence). The CDR3 runs 13 residues. Between the trimmed V and J ends, which lost 2 bases and 5 bases, there was a span of 9 bases. DNA of the CDR3: TGTGCCAGCAGTTTAGAGGGGAGCGAGACCCAGTACTTC. This gives the protein CASSLEGSETQYF.

This clonotype appeared many times. This rearrangement joins TRBV7-9 to TRBJ2-7; D is unclear. The V end lost 5 bases, the J end lost 3 bases, and 14 bases lay between the germline ends. Germline V gives CDR1 SEHNR, CDR2 FQNEAQ (reference sequence). The CDR3 loop spans 14 amino acids. CDR3: CASSLARTDYEQYF. Written as DNA, the CDR3 is TGTGCCAGCAGCCTTGCCCGGACGGACTACGAGCAGTACTTC.

The chain couples TRBV7-9 to TRBJ2-6; D is unresolved. There are 14 residues in the CDR3. Germline values: CDR1 SEHNR, CDR2 FQNEAQ (reference sequence). V lost 7 bases to trimming and J lost 5 bases, with 12 bases between them. The CDR3 DNA is TGTGCCAGCATCCCGCCAGCGCGGGCCAACGTCCTGACTTTC. Amino acid sequence: CASIPPARANVLTF.

This sequence joins TRBV3-1 and TRBJ2-7; the match to TRBD1 covers 8 bases. J gave up 6 bases and V 3 bases, and 10 bases lay outside the gene matches. From germline, CDR1 is LGHDT and CDR2 YNNKEL (reference sequence). The CDR3 runs 15 residues. This CDR3 is CASSHADRGGVEQYF. As DNA, the CDR3 is TGTGCCAGCAGCCATGCTGACAGGGGAGGCGTCGAGCAGTACTTC.

This clonotype was seen only a few times. J is TRBJ1-3 and V is TRBV11-3; D is undetermined. Germline V lookup: CDR1 SGHNT, CDR2 YENEEA. CDR3 length: 15 amino acids. Trimming pared 5 bases from V and 1 base from J, leaving 12 bases between. CDR3 protein: CASSRRTLSGNTIYF. The CDR3 nucleotides read TGTGCCAGCAGCCGAAGGACTCTATCTGGAAACACCATATATTTT.